This T cell receptor beta chain originates from a study of blood T cell repertoires in COVID-19. The wider study: Researchers got acute and convalescent COVID-19 samples from the United States, Italy and Spain. T cells, B-cell-depleted T cells, or PBMCs provided the cDNA or gDNA that served as material.

V lost 2 bases and J 4 bases, leaving 17 bases between the germline ends. The germline CDR1 and CDR2 sequences are MNHEY and SVGEGT. This CDR3 is 16 amino acids long. Assignment of participants to cohorts was predicated upon participant-reported clinical history. This clone appeared a single time. Authors' processing steps: Cell counts per sample came from amplifying reference gene primers. This table comes from immunoSEQ multiplex PCR, and its TCRdb copy is limited to in-frame clones, with some not included. The V and J calls and clone size were taken over from that table, and D and trimming were inferred from the DNA. The sample has more than 200,000 clones, around 82% seen once.

The chain links TRBV6-2 or TRBV6-3 to TRBJ2-5; possibly TRBD2 for D (5 bases). The sequenced material came from PBMCs or T cells enriched from blood (not recorded which). This sequence originates from a woman in her thirties or forties with acute COVID-19. The CDR3 reads CASSYDSGFLRETQYF. The CDR3 DNA reads as TGTGCCAGCAGTTACGACTCGGGATTTTTGAGAGAGACCCAGTACTTC.